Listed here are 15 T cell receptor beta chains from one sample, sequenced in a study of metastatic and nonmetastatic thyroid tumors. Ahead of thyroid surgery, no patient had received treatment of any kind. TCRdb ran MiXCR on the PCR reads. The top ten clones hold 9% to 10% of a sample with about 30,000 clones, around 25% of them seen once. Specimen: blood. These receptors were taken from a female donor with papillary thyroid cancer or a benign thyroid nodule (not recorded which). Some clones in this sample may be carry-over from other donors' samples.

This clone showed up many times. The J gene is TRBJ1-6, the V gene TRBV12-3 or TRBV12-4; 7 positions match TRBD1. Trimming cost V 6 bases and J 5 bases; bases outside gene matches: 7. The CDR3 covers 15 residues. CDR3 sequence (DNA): TGTGCCAGCAGGACAGGGCCATCCCATAATTCACCCCTCCACTTT. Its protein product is CASRTGPSHNSPLHF.

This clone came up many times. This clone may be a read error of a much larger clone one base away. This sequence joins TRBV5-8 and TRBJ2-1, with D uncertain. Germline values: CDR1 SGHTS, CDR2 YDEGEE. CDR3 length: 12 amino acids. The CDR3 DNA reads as TGTGCCAGCAGCTGGTACGGGTTCGGGCAGTCCTTC. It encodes CASSWYGFGQSF. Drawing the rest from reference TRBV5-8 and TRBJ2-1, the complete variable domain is EAGVTQSPTHLIKTRGQQATLRCSPISGHTSVYWYQQALGLGLQFLLWYDEGEERNRGNFPPRFSGRQFPNYSSELNVNALELEDSALYLCASSWYGFGQSFGPGTRLTVL.

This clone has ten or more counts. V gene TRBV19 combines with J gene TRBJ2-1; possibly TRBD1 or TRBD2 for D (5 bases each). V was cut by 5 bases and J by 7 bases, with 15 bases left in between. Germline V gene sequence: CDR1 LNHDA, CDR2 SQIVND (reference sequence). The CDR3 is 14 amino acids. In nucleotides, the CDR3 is TGTGCCAGTAGTTACCCTCTAGGGGAGAATGAGCAGTTCTTC. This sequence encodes CASSYPLGENEQFF.

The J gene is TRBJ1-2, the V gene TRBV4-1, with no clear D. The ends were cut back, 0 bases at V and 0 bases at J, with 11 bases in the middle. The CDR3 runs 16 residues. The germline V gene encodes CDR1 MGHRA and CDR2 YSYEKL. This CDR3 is CASSQDLHGANYGYTF. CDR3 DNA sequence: TGCGCCAGCAGCCAAGATCTTCACGGAGCTAACTATGGCTACACCTTC.

This CDR3 is CASSSSGSSTDTQYF. CDR3 coding DNA: TGTGCCAGCAGTTCTAGCGGGAGCTCCACAGATACGCAGTATTTT. The V call is TRBV2, the J call TRBJ2-3, with 10 bases fitting TRBD2. CDR3 length: 15 amino acids. CDR1 SNHLY and CDR2 FYNNEI come from the germline V gene. V lost 5 bases to trimming and J lost 2 bases; unmatched junction nucleotides: 4.

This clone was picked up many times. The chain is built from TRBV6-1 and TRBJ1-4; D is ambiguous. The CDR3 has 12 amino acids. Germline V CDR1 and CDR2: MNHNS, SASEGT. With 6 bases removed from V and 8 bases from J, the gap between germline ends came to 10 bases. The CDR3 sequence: CASRRDDEKLFF. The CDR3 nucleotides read TGTGCCAGCAGACGGGATGACGAAAAACTGTTTTTT.

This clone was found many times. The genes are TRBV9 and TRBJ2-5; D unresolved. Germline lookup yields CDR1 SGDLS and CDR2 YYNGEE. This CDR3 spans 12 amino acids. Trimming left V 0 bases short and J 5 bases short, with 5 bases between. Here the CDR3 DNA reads TGTGCCAGCAGCGTAGATGGTGAGACCCAGTACTTC. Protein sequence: CASSVDGETQYF.

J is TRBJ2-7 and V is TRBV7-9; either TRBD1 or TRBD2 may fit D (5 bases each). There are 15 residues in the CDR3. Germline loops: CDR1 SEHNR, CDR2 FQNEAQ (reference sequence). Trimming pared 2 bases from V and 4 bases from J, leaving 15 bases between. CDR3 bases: TGTGCCAGCAGCTTATTTTTAGGGGAGAGGTACGAGCAGTACTTC. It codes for CASSLFLGERYEQYF.

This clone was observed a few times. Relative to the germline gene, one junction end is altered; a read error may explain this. The CDR3 DNA sequence: TGTGCCAGTAGTTTCGGACAGGGTATGGCCGAGCAGTACTTC. Protein product: CASSFGQGMAEQYF. The J gene is TRBJ2-7, the V gene TRBV28; 8 bases align to TRBD1. The germline gives CDR1 MDHEN, CDR2 SYDVKM. CDR3 length: 14 residues.

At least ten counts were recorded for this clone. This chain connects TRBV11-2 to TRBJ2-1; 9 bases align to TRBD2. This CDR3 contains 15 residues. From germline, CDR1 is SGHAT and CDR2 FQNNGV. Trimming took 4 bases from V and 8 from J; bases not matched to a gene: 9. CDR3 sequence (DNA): TGTGCCAGCAGCTCTATTAGCGGGAGCGAGTATGAGCAGTTCTTC. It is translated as CASSSISGSEYEQFF. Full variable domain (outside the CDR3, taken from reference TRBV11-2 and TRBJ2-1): EAGVAQSPRYKIIEKRQSVAFWCNPISGHATLYWYQQILGQGPKLLIQFQNNGVVDDSQLPKDRFSAERLKGVDSTLKIQPAKLEDSAVYLCASSSISGSEYEQFFGPGTRLTVL.

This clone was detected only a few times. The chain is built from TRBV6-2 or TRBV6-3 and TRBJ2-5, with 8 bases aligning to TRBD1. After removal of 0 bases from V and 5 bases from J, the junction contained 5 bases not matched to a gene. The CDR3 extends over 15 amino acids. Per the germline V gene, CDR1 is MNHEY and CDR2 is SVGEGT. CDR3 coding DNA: TGTGCCAGCAGTTACTCGGACAGGGATCTGGAGACCCAGTACTTC. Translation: CASSYSDRDLETQYF.

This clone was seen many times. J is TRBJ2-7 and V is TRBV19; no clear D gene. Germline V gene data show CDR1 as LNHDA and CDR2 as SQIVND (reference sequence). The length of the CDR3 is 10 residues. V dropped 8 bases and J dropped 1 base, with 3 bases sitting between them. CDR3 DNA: TGTGCCAGTGGGTCCTACGAGCAGTACTTC. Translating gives CASGSYEQYF.

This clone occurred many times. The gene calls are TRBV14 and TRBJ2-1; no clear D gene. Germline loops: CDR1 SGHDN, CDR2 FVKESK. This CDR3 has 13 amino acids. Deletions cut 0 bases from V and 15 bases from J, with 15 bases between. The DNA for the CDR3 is TGTGCCAGCAGCCAAGATACGTCGCAAGGGTCGTTCTTC. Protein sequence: CASSQDTSQGSFF.

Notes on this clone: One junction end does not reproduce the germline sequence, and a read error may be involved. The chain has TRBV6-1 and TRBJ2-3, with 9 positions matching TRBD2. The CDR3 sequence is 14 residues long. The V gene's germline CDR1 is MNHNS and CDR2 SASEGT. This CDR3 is CACSEIAGEDTQYF. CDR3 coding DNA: TGTGCCTGCAGTGAAATAGCGGGAGAAGATACGCAGTATTTT.

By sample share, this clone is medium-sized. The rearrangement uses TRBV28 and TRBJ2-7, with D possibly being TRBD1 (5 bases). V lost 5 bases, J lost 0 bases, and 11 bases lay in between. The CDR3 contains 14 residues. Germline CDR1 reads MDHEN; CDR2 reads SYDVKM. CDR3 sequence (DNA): TGTGCCAGCAGTACCCAGGGTAGCTCCTACGAGCAGTACTTC. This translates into CASSTQGSSYEQYF.